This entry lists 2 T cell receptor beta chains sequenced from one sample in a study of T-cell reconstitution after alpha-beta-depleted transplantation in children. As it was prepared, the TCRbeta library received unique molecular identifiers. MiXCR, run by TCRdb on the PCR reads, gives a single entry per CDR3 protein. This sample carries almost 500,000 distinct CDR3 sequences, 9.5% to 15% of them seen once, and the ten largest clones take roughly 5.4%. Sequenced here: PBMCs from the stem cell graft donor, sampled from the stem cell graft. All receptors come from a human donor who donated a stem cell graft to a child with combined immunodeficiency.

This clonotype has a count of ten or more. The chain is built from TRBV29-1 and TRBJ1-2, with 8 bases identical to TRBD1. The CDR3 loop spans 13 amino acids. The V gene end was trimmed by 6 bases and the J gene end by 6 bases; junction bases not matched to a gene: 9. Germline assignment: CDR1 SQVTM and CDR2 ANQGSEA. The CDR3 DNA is TGCAGCGTATTGGAGGACAGGGACCATGGCTACACCTTC. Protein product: CSVLEDRDHGYTF.

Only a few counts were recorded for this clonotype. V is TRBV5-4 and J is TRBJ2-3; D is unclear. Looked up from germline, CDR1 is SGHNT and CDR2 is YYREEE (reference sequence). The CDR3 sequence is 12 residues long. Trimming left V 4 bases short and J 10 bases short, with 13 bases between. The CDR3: CASSLGQRPQYF. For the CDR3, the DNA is TGTGCCAGCAGCCTGGGTCAGAGGCCGCAGTATTTT.